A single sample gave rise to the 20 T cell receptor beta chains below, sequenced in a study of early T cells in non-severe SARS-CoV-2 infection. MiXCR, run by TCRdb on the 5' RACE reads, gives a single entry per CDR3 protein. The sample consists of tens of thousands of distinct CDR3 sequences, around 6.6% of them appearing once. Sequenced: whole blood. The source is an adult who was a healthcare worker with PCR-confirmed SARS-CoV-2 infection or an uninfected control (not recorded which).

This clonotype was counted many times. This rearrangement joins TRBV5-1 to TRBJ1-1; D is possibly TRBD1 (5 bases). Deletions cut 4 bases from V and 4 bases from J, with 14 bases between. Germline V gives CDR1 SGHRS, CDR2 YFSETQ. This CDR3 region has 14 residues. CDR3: CASSNGGWGTEAFF. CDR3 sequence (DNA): TGCGCCAGCAGCAATGGGGGTTGGGGCACTGAAGCTTTCTTT. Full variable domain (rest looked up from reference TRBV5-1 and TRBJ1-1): KAGVTQTPRYLIKTRGQQVTLSCSPISGHRSVSWYQQTPGQGLQFLFEYFSETQRNKGNFPGRFSGRQFSNSRSEMNVSTLELGDSALYLCASSNGGWGTEAFFGQGTRLTVV.

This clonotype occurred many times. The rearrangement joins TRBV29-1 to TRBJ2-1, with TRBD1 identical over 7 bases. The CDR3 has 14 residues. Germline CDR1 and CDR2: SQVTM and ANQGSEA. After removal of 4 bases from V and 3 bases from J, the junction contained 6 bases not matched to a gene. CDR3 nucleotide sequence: TGCAGCGTTGGGCCAGGGGGTATCTACAATGAGCAGTTCTTC. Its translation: CSVGPGGIYNEQFF.

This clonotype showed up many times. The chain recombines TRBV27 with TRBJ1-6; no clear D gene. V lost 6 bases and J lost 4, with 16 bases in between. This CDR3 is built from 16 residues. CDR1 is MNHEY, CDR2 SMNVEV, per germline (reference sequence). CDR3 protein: CASRRISHPYNSPLHF. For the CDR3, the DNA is TGTGCCAGCAGGCGAATCAGCCACCCATATAATTCACCCCTCCACTTT.

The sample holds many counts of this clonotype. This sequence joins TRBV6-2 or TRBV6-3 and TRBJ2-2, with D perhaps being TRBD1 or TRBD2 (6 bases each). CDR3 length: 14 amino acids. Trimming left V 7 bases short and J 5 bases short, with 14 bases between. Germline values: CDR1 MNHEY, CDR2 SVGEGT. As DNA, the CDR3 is TGTGCCAGCATGTCGGGGGCGGTAACCGGGGAGCTGTTTTTT. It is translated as CASMSGAVTGELFF.

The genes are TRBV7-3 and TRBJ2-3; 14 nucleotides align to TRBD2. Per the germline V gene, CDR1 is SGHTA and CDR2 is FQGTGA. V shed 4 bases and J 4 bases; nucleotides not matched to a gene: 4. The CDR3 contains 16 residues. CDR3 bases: TGTGCCAGCAGCTATGGACTAGCGGGAGGAGCAGATACGCAGTATTTT. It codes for CASSYGLAGGADTQYF.

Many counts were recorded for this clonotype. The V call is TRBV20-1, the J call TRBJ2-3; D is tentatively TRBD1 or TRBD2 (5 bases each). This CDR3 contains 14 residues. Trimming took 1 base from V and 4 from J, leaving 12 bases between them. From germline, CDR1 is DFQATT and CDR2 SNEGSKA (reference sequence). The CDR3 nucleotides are TGCAGTGCTAGAGGGGGGATACCCGCAGATACGCAGTATTTT. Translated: CSARGGIPADTQYF.

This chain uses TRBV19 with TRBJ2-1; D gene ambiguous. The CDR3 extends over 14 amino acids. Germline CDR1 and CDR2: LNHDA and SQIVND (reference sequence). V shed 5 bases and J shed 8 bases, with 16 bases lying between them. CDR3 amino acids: CASSAENKWDEQFF. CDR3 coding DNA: TGTGCCAGTAGTGCGGAAAATAAATGGGATGAGCAGTTCTTC. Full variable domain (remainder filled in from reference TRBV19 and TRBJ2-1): DGGITQSPKYLFRKEGQNVTLSCEQNLNHDAMYWYRQDPGQGLRLIYYSQIVNDFQKGDIAEGYSVSREKKESFPLTVTSAQKNPTAFYLCASSAENKWDEQFFGPGTRLTVL.

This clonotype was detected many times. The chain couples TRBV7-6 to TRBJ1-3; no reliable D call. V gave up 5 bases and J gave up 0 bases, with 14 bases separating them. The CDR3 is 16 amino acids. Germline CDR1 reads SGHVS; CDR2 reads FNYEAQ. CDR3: CASSPRTHNSGNTIYF. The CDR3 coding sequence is TGTGCCAGCAGCCCCCGGACGCATAACTCTGGAAACACCATATATTTT.

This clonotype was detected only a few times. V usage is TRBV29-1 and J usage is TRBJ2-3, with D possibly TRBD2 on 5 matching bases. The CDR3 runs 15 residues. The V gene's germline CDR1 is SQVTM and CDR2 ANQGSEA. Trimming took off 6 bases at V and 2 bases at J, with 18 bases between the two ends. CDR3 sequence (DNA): TGCAGCGTGGCGATCGGACTCCTCAACACAGATACGCAGTATTTT. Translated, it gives CSVAIGLLNTDTQYF.

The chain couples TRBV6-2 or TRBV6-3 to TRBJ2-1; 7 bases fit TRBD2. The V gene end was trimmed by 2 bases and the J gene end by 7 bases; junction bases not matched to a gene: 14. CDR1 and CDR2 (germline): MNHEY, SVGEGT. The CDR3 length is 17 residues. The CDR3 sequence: CASSYRPLSGIRNEQFF. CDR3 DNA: TGTGCCAGCAGTTACCGGCCATTAAGCGGGATCCGGAATGAGCAGTTCTTC.

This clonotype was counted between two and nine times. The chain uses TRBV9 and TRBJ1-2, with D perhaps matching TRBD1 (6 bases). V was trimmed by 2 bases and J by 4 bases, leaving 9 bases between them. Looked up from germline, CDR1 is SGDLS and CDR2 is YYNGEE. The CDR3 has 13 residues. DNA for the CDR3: TGTGCCAGCAGCGTTGACAGGACCTATGGCTACACCTTC. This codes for CASSVDRTYGYTF.

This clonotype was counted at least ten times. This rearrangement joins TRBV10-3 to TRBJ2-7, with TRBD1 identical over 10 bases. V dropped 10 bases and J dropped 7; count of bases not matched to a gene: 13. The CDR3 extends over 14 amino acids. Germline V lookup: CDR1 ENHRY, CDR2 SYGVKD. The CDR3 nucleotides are TGTGCCACCCAACCGGGACAGGGGAAAGTGGAGCAGTACTTC. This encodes CATQPGQGKVEQYF.

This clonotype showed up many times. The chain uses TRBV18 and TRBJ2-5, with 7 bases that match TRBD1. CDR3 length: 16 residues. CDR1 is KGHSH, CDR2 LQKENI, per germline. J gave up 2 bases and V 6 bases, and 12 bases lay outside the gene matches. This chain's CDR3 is CASSLTTGLVQETQYF. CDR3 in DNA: TGTGCCAGCTCGCTAACGACAGGGCTGGTTCAAGAGACCCAGTACTTC. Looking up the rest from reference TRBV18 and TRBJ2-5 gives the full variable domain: NAGVMQNPRHLVRRRGQEARLRCSPMKGHSHVYWYRQLPEEGLKFMVYLQKENIIDESGMPKERFSAEFPKEGPSILRIQQVVRGDSAAYFCASSLTTGLVQETQYFGPGTRLLVL.

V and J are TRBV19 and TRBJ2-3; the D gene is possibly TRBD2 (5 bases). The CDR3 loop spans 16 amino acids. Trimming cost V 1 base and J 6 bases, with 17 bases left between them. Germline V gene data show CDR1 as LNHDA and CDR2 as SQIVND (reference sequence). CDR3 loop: CASSIGTGVSMDTQYF. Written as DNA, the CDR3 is TGTGCCAGTAGTATAGGGACCGGGGTGTCCATGGATACGCAGTATTTT.

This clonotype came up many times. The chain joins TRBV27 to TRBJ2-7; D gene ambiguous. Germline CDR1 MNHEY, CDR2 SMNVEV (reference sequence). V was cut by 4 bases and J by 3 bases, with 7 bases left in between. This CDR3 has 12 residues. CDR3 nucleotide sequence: TGTGCCAGCAGTTCCGGCGGCTACGAGCAGTACTTC. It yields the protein CASSSGGYEQYF.

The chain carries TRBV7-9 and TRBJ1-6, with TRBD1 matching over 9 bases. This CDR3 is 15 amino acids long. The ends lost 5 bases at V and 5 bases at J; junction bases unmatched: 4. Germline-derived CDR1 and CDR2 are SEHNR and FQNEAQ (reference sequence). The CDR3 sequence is CASSQRQGDNSPLHF. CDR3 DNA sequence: TGTGCCAGCAGCCAGCGACAGGGGGATAATTCACCCCTCCACTTT.

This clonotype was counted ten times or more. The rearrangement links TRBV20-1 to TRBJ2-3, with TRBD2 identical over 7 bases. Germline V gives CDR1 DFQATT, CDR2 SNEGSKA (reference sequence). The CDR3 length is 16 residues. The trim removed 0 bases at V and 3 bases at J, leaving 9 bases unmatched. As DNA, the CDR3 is TGCAGTGCTAGAGATAAGTGGGAGGGCCAGACAGATACGCAGTATTTT. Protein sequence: CSARDKWEGQTDTQYF.

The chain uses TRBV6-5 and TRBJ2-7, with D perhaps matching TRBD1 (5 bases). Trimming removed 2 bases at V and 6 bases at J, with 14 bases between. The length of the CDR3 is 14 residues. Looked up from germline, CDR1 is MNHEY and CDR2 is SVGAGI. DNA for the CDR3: TGTGCCAGCAGTTACGGGCAGGGTCACCGCGAGCAGTACTTC. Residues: CASSYGQGHREQYF.

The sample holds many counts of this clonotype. CDR3 in amino acids: CASSQDLSGRMKTQYF. The CDR3 nucleotides read TGTGCCAGCAGCCAAGACCTTAGCGGGAGAATGAAGACCCAGTACTTC. The J gene is TRBJ2-5, the V gene TRBV4-2; 9 nucleotides align to TRBD2. Looked up from germline, CDR1 is LGHNA and CDR2 is YNFKEQ. V gave up 0 bases and J gave up 6 bases; unmatched junction bases: 8. The CDR3 sequence is 16 residues long.

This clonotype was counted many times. The chain's CDR3 is CASSPPSGTSGTHEQFF. The CDR3 bases are TGTGCCAGCAGCCCCCCCTCGGGGACTAGCGGGACCCATGAGCAGTTCTTC. The V gene is TRBV7-9, the J gene TRBJ2-1; 13 nucleotides align to TRBD2. The V gene end was trimmed by 5 bases and the J gene end by 8 bases; junction bases not matched to a gene: 12. The CDR3 is 17 residues long. CDR1 is SEHNR, CDR2 FQNEAQ, per germline (reference sequence).